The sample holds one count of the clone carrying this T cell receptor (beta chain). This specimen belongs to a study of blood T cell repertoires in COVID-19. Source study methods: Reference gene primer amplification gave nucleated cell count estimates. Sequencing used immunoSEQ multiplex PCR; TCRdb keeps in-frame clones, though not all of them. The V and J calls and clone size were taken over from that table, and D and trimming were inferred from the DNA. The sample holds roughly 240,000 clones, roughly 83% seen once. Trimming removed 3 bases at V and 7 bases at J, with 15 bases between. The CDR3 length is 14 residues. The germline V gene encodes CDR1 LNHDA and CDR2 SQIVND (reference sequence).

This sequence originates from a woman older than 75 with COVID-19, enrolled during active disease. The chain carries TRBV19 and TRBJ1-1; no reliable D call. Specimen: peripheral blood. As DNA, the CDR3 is TGTGCCAGTAGTATCCCGACTGGAGGGATTGAAGCTTTCTTT. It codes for CASSIPTGGIEAFF. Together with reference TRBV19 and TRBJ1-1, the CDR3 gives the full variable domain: DGGITQSPKYLFRKEGQNVTLSCEQNLNHDAMYWYRQDPGQGLRLIYYSQIVNDFQKGDIAEGYSVSREKKESFPLTVTSAQKNPTAFYLCASSIPTGGIEAFFGQGTRLTVV.